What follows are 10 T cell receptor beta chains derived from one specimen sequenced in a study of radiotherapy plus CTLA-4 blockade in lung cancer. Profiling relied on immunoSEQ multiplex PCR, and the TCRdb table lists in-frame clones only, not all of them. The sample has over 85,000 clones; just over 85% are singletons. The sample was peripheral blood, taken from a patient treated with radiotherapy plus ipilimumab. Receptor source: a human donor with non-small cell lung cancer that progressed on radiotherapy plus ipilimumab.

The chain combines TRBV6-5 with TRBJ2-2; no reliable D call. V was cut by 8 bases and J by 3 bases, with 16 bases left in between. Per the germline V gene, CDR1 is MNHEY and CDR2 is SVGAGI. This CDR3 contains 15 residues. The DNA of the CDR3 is TGTGCCAGCTCGGGCCGCGCAGGATACACCGGGGAGCTGTTTTTT. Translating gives CASSGRAGYTGELFF.

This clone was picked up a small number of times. The CDR3 protein is CAIRGDRTYGYTF. The CDR3 DNA sequence: TGTGCCATCAGAGGGGACAGGACATATGGCTACACCTTC. This rearrangement joins TRBV10-3 to TRBJ1-2; 8 nucleotides align to TRBD1. V lost 6 bases and J lost 5; bases outside the gene matches: 5. This CDR3 contains 13 residues. The germline gives CDR1 ENHRY, CDR2 SYGVKD.

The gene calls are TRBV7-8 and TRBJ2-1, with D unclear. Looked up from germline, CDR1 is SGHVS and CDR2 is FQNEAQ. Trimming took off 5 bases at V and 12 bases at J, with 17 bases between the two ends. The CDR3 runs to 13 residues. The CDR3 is CASSPTIPGVQFF. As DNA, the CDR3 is TGTGCCAGCAGCCCGACCATTCCAGGCGTGCAGTTCTTC.

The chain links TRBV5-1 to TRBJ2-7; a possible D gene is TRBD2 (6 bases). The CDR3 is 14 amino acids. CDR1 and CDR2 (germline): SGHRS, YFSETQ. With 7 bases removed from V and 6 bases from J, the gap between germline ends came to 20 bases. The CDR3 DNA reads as TGCGCCAGCGGGTTAGGAGGGAGTTTCCGCGAGCAGTACTTC. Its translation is CASGLGGSFREQYF.

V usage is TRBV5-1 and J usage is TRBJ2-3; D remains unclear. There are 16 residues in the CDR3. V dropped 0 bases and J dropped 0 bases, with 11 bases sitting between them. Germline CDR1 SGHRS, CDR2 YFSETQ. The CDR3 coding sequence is TGCGCCAGCAGCTTGGATCCAGCGACTAGCACAGATACGCAGTATTTT. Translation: CASSLDPATSTDTQYF. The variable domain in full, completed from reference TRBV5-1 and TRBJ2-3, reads KAGVTQTPRYLIKTRGQQVTLSCSPISGHRSVSWYQQTPGQGLQFLFEYFSETQRNKGNFPGRFSGRQFSNSRSEMNVSTLELGDSALYLCASSLDPATSTDTQYFGPGTRLTVL.

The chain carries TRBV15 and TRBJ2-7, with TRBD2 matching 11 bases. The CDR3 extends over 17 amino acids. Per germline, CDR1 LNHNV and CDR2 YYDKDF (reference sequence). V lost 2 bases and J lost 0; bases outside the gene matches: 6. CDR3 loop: CATSRKLAGGFSYEQYF. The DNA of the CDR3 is TGTGCCACCAGCAGAAAGCTAGCGGGAGGATTCTCCTACGAGCAGTACTTC.

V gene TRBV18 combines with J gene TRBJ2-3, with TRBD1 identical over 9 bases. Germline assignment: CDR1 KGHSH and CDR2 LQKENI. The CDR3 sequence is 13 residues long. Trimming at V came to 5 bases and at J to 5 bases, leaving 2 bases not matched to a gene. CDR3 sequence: CASSTGGVDTQYF. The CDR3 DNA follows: TGTGCCAGCTCAACAGGGGGCGTAGATACGCAGTATTTT.

CDR3 loop: CASSLIAQETQYF. CDR3 sequence (DNA): TGCGCCAGCAGCTTGATAGCCCAAGAGACCCAGTACTTC. The gene calls are TRBV5-1 and TRBJ2-5, with D unresolved. V was clipped by 1 base and J by 1 base, with 5 bases between them. The germline CDR1 and CDR2 sequences are SGHRS and YFSETQ. The length of the CDR3 is 13 residues.

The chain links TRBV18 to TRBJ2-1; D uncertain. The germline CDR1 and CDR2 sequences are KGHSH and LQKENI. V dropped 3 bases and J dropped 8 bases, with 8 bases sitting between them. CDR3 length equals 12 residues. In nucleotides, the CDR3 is TGTGCCAGCTCACCGCTAGACCATGAGCAGTTCTTC. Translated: CASSPLDHEQFF.

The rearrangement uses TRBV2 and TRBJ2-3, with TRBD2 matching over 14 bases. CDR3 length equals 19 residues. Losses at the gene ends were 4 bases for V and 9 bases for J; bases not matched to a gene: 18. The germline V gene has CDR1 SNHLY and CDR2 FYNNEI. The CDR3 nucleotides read TGTGCCAGCAGTGGAGGGGGGGGGACTAGCGGGAGACACATAATAACGCAGTATTTT. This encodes CASSGGGGTSGRHIITQYF.